These T cell receptor beta chains were read from a single sample in a study of blood T cell repertoires in COVID-19. The protocol was immunoSEQ multiplex PCR, while the TCRdb copy is restricted to in-frame clones and leaves out a portion. The sample contains about 190,000 clones, 65% to 80% of which appear only once. What was sequenced was peripheral blood. These receptors were collected from a man aged 45-60 years who had recovered from COVID-19. The CDR3 runs from the conserved cysteine through the conserved F or W. Each record gives: J gene, D gene, V gene, clone size, CDR3 protein, CDR3 DNA. D genes are given only for firm matches. Expanded clones get a size class; other rows say once, few or many, or leave the size out.

TRBJ1-2,.,TRBV30,.,CAWNNLRGYGYTF,TGTGCCTGGAACAATCTTCGGGGCTATGGCTACACCTTC
TRBJ1-5,TRBD1,TRBV24-1,.,CATSDPPGQGGLGNQPQHF,TGTGCCACCAGTGATCCTCCGGGACAGGGAGGCTTGGGCAATCAGCCCCAGCATTTT
TRBJ2-1,.,TRBV30,.,CAWSVLEGAYNEQFF,TGTGCCTGGAGTGTACTGGAGGGAGCCTACAATGAGCAGTTCTTC
TRBJ1-5,TRBD1,TRBV30,.,CACDPGQGGNQPQHF,TGTGCCTGCGACCCCGGACAGGGAGGGAATCAGCCCCAGCATTTT
TRBJ2-7,.,TRBV5-5,.,CASSLRTNSYEQYF,TGTGCCAGCAGCTTGAGGACAAACTCCTACGAGCAGTACTTC
TRBJ2-5,.,TRBV13,.,CASSPRPGRGETQYF,TGTGCCAGCAGCCCCCGACCCGGGCGGGGAGAGACCCAGTACTTC
TRBJ2-1,TRBD2,TRBV20-1,.,CSASQASGSKNNEQFF,TGCAGTGCTAGTCAGGCTAGCGGGAGCAAGAACAATGAGCAGTTCTTC
TRBJ1-2,.,TRBV2,.,CASSDPGRTTF,TGTGCCAGCAGTGACCCGGGAAGGACCACCTTC
TRBJ1-2,.,TRBV4-1,.,CASSREIQLLGRGYTF,TGCGCCAGCAGCCGAGAAATACAGCTCCTGGGTAGGGGCTACACCTTC
TRBJ2-2,TRBD2,TRBV5-4,few,CASRKTSGSRAGELFF,TGTGCCAGCAGAAAGACTAGCGGGAGTCGGGCCGGGGAGCTGTTTTTT
TRBJ2-1,.,TRBV11-2,.,CASSPPAGINNEQFF,TGTGCCAGCAGCCCCCCCGCGGGGATAAACAATGAGCAGTTCTTC
TRBJ2-3,TRBD2,TRBV4-3,once,CASSQASSGSVGDTQYF,TGCGCCAGCAGCCAGGCTTCTAGCGGGAGTGTGGGAGATACGCAGTATTTT
TRBJ1-3,.,TRBV5-1,.,CASSFGGVGGNTIYF,TGCGCCAGCAGCTTCGGGGGGGTTGGTGGAAACACCATATATTTT
TRBJ1-2,.,TRBV6-5,.,CASSTTGAPYGYTF,TGTGCCAGCAGTACTACAGGAGCCCCCTATGGCTACACCTTC
TRBJ2-7,.,TRBV6-5,.,CASRSKRSSYEQYF,TGTGCCAGCAGGTCAAAGAGGAGCTCCTACGAGCAGTACTTC
TRBJ1-1,TRBD1,TRBV4-1,.,CASSQAGGSAFF,TGCGCCAGCAGCCAAGCAGGGGGGTCGGCTTTCTTT
TRBJ2-3,TRBD2,TRBV28,.,CASSTTRELADTQYF,TGTGCCAGCAGTACGACGCGGGAGCTGGCAGATACGCAGTATTTT
TRBJ2-1,TRBD2,TRBV7-2,.,CASNMGGGRAVSGNEQFF,TGTGCCAGCAACATGGGTGGCGGGAGGGCCGTATCGGGTAATGAGCAGTTCTTC
TRBJ2-1,.,TRBV5-1,few,CASSLIEARTSNEQFF,TGCGCCAGCAGCTTGATAGAGGCAAGGACTTCCAATGAGCAGTTCTTC
TRBJ2-1,.,TRBV7-2,.,CASSSGRGTYNEQFF,TGTGCCAGCAGCTCTGGGAGGGGGACCTACAATGAGCAGTTCTTC
TRBJ1-5,TRBD1,TRBV2,once,CASSVTGGRGQPQHF,TGTGCCAGCAGCGTAACAGGGGGCCGGGGTCAGCCCCAGCATTTT
TRBJ2-7,.,TRBV19,.,CASSIRADAYEQYF,TGTGCCAGTAGTATAAGAGCGGATGCGTACGAGCAGTACTTC
TRBJ2-2,TRBD2,TRBV27,once,CASSFFAGDNTGELFF,TGTGCCAGCAGTTTTTTCGCGGGAGACAACACCGGGGAGCTGTTTTTT
TRBJ2-3,TRBD1,TRBV5-4,.,CASSRGQGQADTQYF,TGTGCCAGCAGCCGAGGACAGGGTCAAGCAGATACGCAGTATTTT